The clone carrying this T cell receptor beta chain appeared a few times. The data were obtained in a study of blood T cell repertoires in COVID-19. Background on the study: Donors in the United States, Italy and Spain gave samples during acute or convalescent COVID-19.

The Seattle site enrolled patients during active infection and followed them longitudinally. The table came from immunoSEQ multiplex PCR; TCRdb's copy has only in-frame clones and leaves some out. The table shows about 240,000 clones, with around 81% occurring only once. The material sequenced was peripheral blood. This clonotype was obtained from an elderly woman with COVID-19, enrolled during active disease.

As DNA, the CDR3 is TGTGCCAGCAGTGGACAGCTCAATCAGCCCCAGCATTTT. Protein: CASSGQLNQPQHF. The chain links TRBV28 to TRBJ1-5, with a possible D match to TRBD1 (6 bases). V was trimmed by 5 bases and J by 3 bases, leaving 8 bases between them. CDR3 size: 13 residues. CDR1 and CDR2 (germline): MDHEN, SYDVKM.